This T cell receptor (beta chain) comes out of a study of TIL therapy for anti-PD-1-resistant metastatic lung cancer. V gave up 0 bases and J gave up 8 bases, with 12 bases separating them. The length of the CDR3 is 14 residues. Germline CDR1 is SGHRS and CDR2 is YFSETQ. Study conclusions and caveats: TIL clonotype persistence in blood showed no apparent association with response.

Time point specified: pre-treatment sample, taken before nivolumab and TIL therapy. A note on this clone: Its antigen is unidentified.

This was the immunoSEQ v3 assay. Assay: immunoSEQ multiplex PCR; the TCRdb copy retains only in-frame clones and omits some. Of tens of thousands of clones in the sample, 69% are singletons; the top ten hold roughly 7.2%. V usage is TRBV5-1 and J usage is TRBJ1-3; D unclear. The TCR originated in a person between 25 and 80 years old with non-small cell lung cancer. Material: blood, obtained at baseline. CDR3 protein: CASSLVSFMDTIYF. The CDR3 region has the DNA TGCGCCAGCAGCTTGGTGAGCTTTATGGACACCATATATTTT.